The next 5 T cell receptor beta chains were all read from a single sample in a study of Graves' ophthalmopathy and Graves' hyperthyroidism. Amplification of the TCR beta CDR3 regions used RNA transcripts (as template). After a first-round RT-PCR with HTBI primers, a second-round multiplex PCR was run. Each CDR3 protein gets one entry after TCRdb re-called the multiplex PCR reads with MiXCR. The sample has hundreds of thousands of distinct CDR3 sequences; 35% to 50% are singletons. Input material: peripheral blood. These receptors originate from an adult man with Graves' ophthalmopathy.

V gene TRBV4-1 combines with J gene TRBJ2-7, with D perhaps TRBD2 (5 bases). The ends were cut back, 5 bases at V and 4 bases at J, with 15 bases in the middle. Germline V gene data show CDR1 as MGHRA and CDR2 as YSYEKL. This CDR3 is 14 amino acids long. DNA of the CDR3: TGCGCCAGCAGCGAAACTGGACTTATATACGAGCAGTACTTC. Its translation: CASSETGLIYEQYF.

In this sample, this clonotype turned up many times. The gene calls are TRBV13 and TRBJ1-1, with a possible D match to TRBD1 (5 bases). V lost 5 bases to trimming and J lost 0 bases, with 10 bases between them. The CDR3 runs 14 residues. The germline CDR1 and CDR2 sequences are PRHDT and FYEKMQ (reference sequence). The CDR3 nucleotides are TGTGCCAGCAGCCCCGCGGGGCTGAACACTGAAGCTTTCTTT. Its protein is CASSPAGLNTEAFF. The full variable domain, in which reference TRBV13 and TRBJ1-1 provide the parts outside the CDR3, is AAGVIQSPRHLIKEKRETATLKCYPIPRHDTVYWYQQGPGQDPQFLISFYEKMQSDKGSIPDRFSAQQFSDYHSELNMSSLELGDSALYFCASSPAGLNTEAFFGQGTRLTVV.

The CDR3 sequence is CASSQGLGILYEQYF. Here the CDR3 DNA reads TGTGCCAGCAGCCAAGGTCTGGGCATACTCTACGAGCAGTACTTC. The rearrangement joins TRBV4-2 to TRBJ2-7; D gene ambiguous. The V end was cut by 1 base, the J end by 3 bases, with 13 bases between. The CDR3 spans 15 residues. The V gene's germline CDR1 is LGHNA and CDR2 YNFKEQ.

Points on this clonotype: One end of the junction does not line up with germline, which may come from a read error. The rearrangement uses TRBV10-3 and TRBJ2-6, with D possibly TRBD1 on 5 matching bases. The CDR3 runs to 9 residues. From germline, CDR1 is ENHRY and CDR2 SYGVKD. CDR3: CAISATTAF. DNA of the CDR3: TGTGCCATCAGTGCTACGACAGCTTTC.

CDR3 sequence: CASSQGLAGRDEQFF. The CDR3 bases are TGTGCCAGCAGCCAGGGACTAGCGGGGAGGGATGAGCAGTTCTTC. The chain links TRBV4-2 to TRBJ2-7; TRBD2 matches at 13 bases. The J call may be wrong; the DNA end is better matched by TRBJ2-1. CDR3 size: 15 residues. CDR1 is LGHNA and CDR2 is YNFKEQ in the germline V gene.